A single sample is the source of the 18 T cell receptor beta chains below, sequenced in a study of cytomegalovirus exposure and HLA in healthy donors. A multiplex PCR was run with 60 Vbeta primers and 13 Jbeta primers. Clones were sequenced by immunoSEQ multiplex PCR, and TCRdb holds only the in-frame ones, with some missing. The table lists 200,000 to 250,000 clones, roughly 81% of them singletons, with 0.2% to 0.3% in the top ten. Sequenced input: PBMCs. The source of these receptors is a girl aged 2 to 9 in good health and CMV-seronegative.

V is TRBV7-6 and J is TRBJ2-3, with unresolved D. The CDR3 covers 18 residues. Germline V gives CDR1 SGHVS, CDR2 FNYEAQ. Trimming took off 2 bases at V and 8 bases at J, with 26 bases between the two ends. CDR3 amino acids: CASSLRQRPVSKFTTQYF. The DNA for the CDR3 is TGTGCCAGCAGCTTACGTCAGCGTCCGGTATCGAAATTTACTACGCAGTATTTT.

V usage is TRBV4-1 and J usage is TRBJ2-5; a weak D match, TRBD1 (5 bases). Germline V gene sequence: CDR1 MGHRA, CDR2 YSYEKL. This CDR3 has 12 residues. The ends were cut back, 1 base at V and 7 bases at J, with 7 bases in the middle. CDR3: CASSQVTGTQYF. The CDR3 region has the DNA TGCGCCAGCAGCCAAGTAACAGGGACCCAGTACTTC.

The chain combines TRBV9 with TRBJ2-7; 9 nucleotides agree with TRBD2. The CDR3 loop spans 14 amino acids. Germline lookup yields CDR1 SGDLS and CDR2 YYNGEE. J was trimmed by 4 bases and V by 4 bases; bases with no gene match: 6. This CDR3 is CASSPIAGEYEQYF. The CDR3 DNA is TGTGCCAGCAGCCCAATAGCGGGAGAGTACGAGCAGTACTTC.

The rearrangement joins TRBV7-9 to TRBJ1-1; the D gene is possibly TRBD1 (6 bases). CDR1 is SEHNR and CDR2 is FQNEAQ in the germline V gene (reference sequence). The CDR3 covers 12 residues. Trimming took 8 bases from V and 8 from J, leaving 15 bases between them. CDR3: CASGRGETEAFF. CDR3 coding DNA: TGTGCCAGCGGCAGGGGAGAGACAGAAGCTTTCTTT.

This chain links TRBV7-3 with TRBJ1-6; D may be TRBD1 (5 bases). In germline, CDR1 is SGHTA, CDR2 FQGTGA. Trimming took off 2 bases at V and 7 bases at J, with 12 bases between the two ends. There are 15 residues in the CDR3. The CDR3 nucleotides read TGTGCCAGCAGCTTAGGGCCCGGGGGGAATTCACCCCTCCACTTT. The encoded protein is CASSLGPGGNSPLHF.

The CDR3 nucleotides are TGTGCCAGCAGGCTCCCGGACATCTTTAACACCGGGGAGCTGTTTTTT. Protein: CASRLPDIFNTGELFF. The chain joins TRBV5-6 to TRBJ2-2; the D gene is possibly TRBD1 (5 bases). V lost 5 bases, J lost 2 bases, and 16 bases lay in between. The CDR3 contains 16 residues. Germline V gives CDR1 SGHDT, CDR2 YYEEEE.

V and J are TRBV7-8 and TRBJ2-2; D unclear. Germline-derived CDR1 and CDR2 are SGHVS and FQNEAQ. V was clipped by 1 base and J by 0 bases, with 6 bases between them. There are 15 residues in the CDR3. CDR3 nucleotide sequence: TGTGCCAGCAGCTTAGAATTAACGAACACCGGGGAGCTGTTTTTT. Residues: CASSLELTNTGELFF.

The chain employs TRBV9 and TRBJ1-4; TRBD1 agrees at 7 bases. Germline values: CDR1 SGDLS, CDR2 YYNGEE. CDR3 length equals 14 residues. V lost 4 bases, J lost 8 bases, and 8 bases stayed unmatched. The CDR3 protein is CASSPQGKGEKLFF. CDR3 nucleotide sequence: TGTGCCAGCAGCCCACAGGGGAAGGGAGAAAAACTGTTTTTT. Drawing the rest from reference TRBV9 and TRBJ1-4, the complete variable domain is DSGVTQTPKHLITATGQRVTLRCSPRSGDLSVYWYQQSLDQGLQFLIQYYNGEERAKGNILERFSAQQFPDLHSELNLSSLELGDSALYFCASSPQGKGEKLFFGSGTQLSVL.

The chain joins TRBV5-1 to TRBJ2-7, with 9 nucleotides matching TRBD2. The trim removed 6 bases at V and 6 bases at J, leaving 10 bases unmatched. This CDR3 region has 14 residues. Germline CDR1 is SGHRS and CDR2 is YFSETQ. The CDR3 nucleotides are TGCGCCAGCAACGCCGGGACTAGCCTAAGCGAGCAGTACTTC. Residues: CASNAGTSLSEQYF.

This clone was recorded once. This chain joins TRBV5-1 and TRBJ2-1; 8 nucleotides line up with TRBD2. Trimming at V came to 7 bases and at J to 0 bases, leaving 6 bases not matched to a gene. Germline assignment: CDR1 SGHRS and CDR2 YFSETQ. CDR3 length: 15 residues. CDR3 amino acids: CASGSGGTSYNEQFF. The DNA for the CDR3 is TGCGCCAGCGGAAGCGGGGGTACCTCCTACAATGAGCAGTTCTTC.

The chain recombines TRBV10-3 with TRBJ2-3; no definite D call. Germline V gene lookup returns CDR1 ENHRY and CDR2 SYGVKD. V was pared by 8 bases and J by 2 bases, with 11 bases between. This CDR3 spans 13 amino acids. The CDR3 region has the DNA TGTGCCATCTTAAGCCCCGACACAGATACGCAGTATTTT. It is translated as CAILSPDTDTQYF.

The V gene is TRBV2, the J gene TRBJ2-3, with 7 nucleotides matching TRBD2. Germline CDR1 reads SNHLY; CDR2 reads FYNNEI. J gave up 4 bases and V 7 bases, and 11 bases lay outside the gene matches. This CDR3 has 15 residues. The CDR3 bases are TGTGCCAGCAAGATTCGAGCGGGAAATGCAGATACGCAGTATTTT. Encoded protein: CASKIRAGNADTQYF.

The chain is built from TRBV11-2 and TRBJ2-4; 10 bases are a match to TRBD1. The CDR3 loop spans 15 amino acids. Germline lookup yields CDR1 SGHAT and CDR2 FQNNGV. J gave up 9 bases and V 2 bases, and 7 bases lay outside the gene matches. The CDR3 reads CASSLRQGAWGIQYF. DNA of the CDR3: TGTGCCAGCAGCTTAAGACAGGGGGCTTGGGGCATTCAGTACTTC.

The V and J genes are TRBV6-5 and TRBJ2-3, with 8 positions matching TRBD1. The CDR3 covers 15 residues. Germline V gene data show CDR1 as MNHEY and CDR2 as SVGAGI. The ends lost 5 bases at V and 4 bases at J; junction bases unmatched: 8. CDR3 nucleotide sequence: TGTGCCAGCAGTCGACAGGGGAAATTAGCAGATACGCAGTATTTT. It encodes CASSRQGKLADTQYF.

The chain employs TRBV12-1 and TRBJ2-7; the table names TRBD2, a call not compared with the DNA. TRBV12-1 is assigned pseudogene status. The CDR3 is made up of 18 amino acids. The DNA for the CDR3 is TGTGCCAGCAGCTACCGCCTGCGACTAGCGGGAGGGAGCAACGAGCAGTACTTC. Translated, it gives CASSYRLRLAGGSNEQYF.

The J gene is TRBJ1-6, the V gene TRBV15; TRBD1 aligns across 7 bases. Germline CDR1 reads LNHNV; CDR2 reads YYDKDF (reference sequence). Trimming took 0 bases from V and 9 from J; bases not matched to a gene: 8. CDR3 length equals 16 residues. CDR3 loop: CATSRDRGQGLSPLHF. CDR3 DNA sequence: TGTGCCACCAGCAGAGATAGGGGGCAGGGGCTTTCACCCCTCCACTTT.

The V and J genes are TRBV11-1 and TRBJ1-1; TRBD1 matches at 7 bases. Trimming took 3 bases from V and 5 from J; bases not matched to a gene: 9. This CDR3 region has 15 residues. Per the germline V gene, CDR1 is SGHAT and CDR2 is FQDESV (reference sequence). The CDR3 spells CASSLTGYLGTEAFF. Here the CDR3 DNA reads TGTGCCAGCAGCTTGACAGGGTACCTGGGGACTGAAGCTTTCTTT. Complete variable domain (other parts from reference TRBV11-1 and TRBJ1-1): EAEVAQSPRYKITEKSQAVAFWCDPISGHATLYWYRQILGQGPELLVQFQDESVVDDSQLPKDRFSAERLKGVDSTLKIQPAELGDSAMYLCASSLTGYLGTEAFFGQGTRLTVV.

This clone showed up just a few times. The rearrangement links TRBV4-2 to TRBJ1-1, with D unclear. The germline V gene has CDR1 LGHNA and CDR2 YNFKEQ. V was trimmed by 2 bases and J by 2 bases, leaving 12 bases between them. CDR3 length: 15 amino acids. CDR3 DNA: TGTGCCAGCAGCCAACGGACTAGTCCTAACACTGAAGCTTTCTTT. Its translation: CASSQRTSPNTEAFF.